Following are 20 T cell receptor beta chains from one sample sequenced in a study of shared clonotypes between healthy human individuals. The method was immunoSEQ multiplex PCR; TCRdb's version includes in-frame clones alone and lacks a portion of them. The sample lists a few hundred thousand clones; 97% were seen once. Sequenced input: naive CD4+ T cells sorted from blood. Specified subset: CD45RA+ positively selected. These TCRs come from a woman in her twenties or thirties in good health.

The rearrangement links TRBV6-1 to TRBJ2-4, with 7 bases identical to TRBD2. Germline trimming cut 10 bases from V and 5 bases from J; bases unmatched to any gene: 14. Germline CDR1 reads MNHNS; CDR2 reads SASEGT. This CDR3 is built from 15 residues. CDR3 loop: CATHDYSGSENIQYF. CDR3 coding DNA: TGTGCCACCCACGATTATAGCGGGTCGGAAAACATTCAGTACTTC.

The chain combines TRBV29-1 with TRBJ1-2; possible D gene TRBD1, 6 bases. The CDR3 sequence is 11 residues long. CDR1 is SQVTM and CDR2 is ANQGSEA in the germline V gene. V lost 4 bases, J lost 7 bases, and 10 bases lay in between. The CDR3 nucleotides are TGCAGCGTTGCTCAGGGGTCTGGCTACACCTTC. It is translated as CSVAQGSGYTF.

The J gene is TRBJ2-5, the V gene TRBV19; weak D call: TRBD1 (6 bases). Trimming took off 6 bases at V and 5 bases at J, with 19 bases between the two ends. The CDR3 length is 15 residues. The V gene's germline CDR1 is LNHDA and CDR2 SQIVND (reference sequence). CDR3 DNA sequence: TGTGCCAGTAGCAACAGACCCAGGGGCTTCGAGACCCAGTACTTC. This encodes CASSNRPRGFETQYF.

As concerns this clone: The sample has other DNA sequences that encode this CDR3 too. The rearrangement uses TRBV27 and TRBJ1-5; 9 bases are a match to TRBD1. Germline CDR1 and CDR2: MNHEY and SMNVEV (reference sequence). After removal of 5 bases from V and 2 bases from J, the junction contained 4 bases not matched to a gene. The CDR3 loop spans 15 amino acids. Here the CDR3 DNA reads TGTGCCAGCAGTCTCACAGGGGGCCGCAATCAGCCCCAGCATTTT. It encodes CASSLTGGRNQPQHF.

The CDR3 loop is CASSLWAHYNEQFF. The CDR3 DNA reads as TGCGCCAGCAGCTTGTGGGCGCACTACAATGAGCAGTTCTTC. The rearrangement uses TRBV5-1 and TRBJ2-1; D remains ambiguous. V lost 1 base to trimming and J lost 3 bases, with 8 bases between them. There are 14 residues in the CDR3. Germline V gene lookup returns CDR1 SGHRS and CDR2 YFSETQ.

The chain employs TRBV25-1 and TRBJ2-5; 8 bases agree with TRBD2. This CDR3 spans 11 amino acids. Looked up from germline, CDR1 is MGHDK and CDR2 is SYGVNS. V shed 11 bases and J 3 bases; nucleotides not matched to a gene: 2. CDR3 DNA: TGTGCCGTCGGGAGGGAAGAGACCCAGTACTTC. It yields the protein CAVGREETQYF.

V gene TRBV29-1 combines with J gene TRBJ2-3; 7 positions agree with TRBD2. CDR3 size: 15 residues. Germline V CDR1 and CDR2: SQVTM, ANQGSEA. After removal of 4 bases from V and 4 bases from J, the junction contained 11 bases not matched to a gene. In DNA form, the CDR3 reads TGCAGCGTTGTTTTGGGGGGGGTGAATCCAGATACGCAGTATTTT. It specifies CSVVLGGVNPDTQYF.

Comment on this clone: The same CDR3 can be traced to other DNA sequences in this sample. This chain joins TRBV20-1 and TRBJ2-3, with D hard to call. V was cut by 0 bases and J by 6 bases, with 4 bases left in between. The CDR3 loop spans 11 amino acids. Germline V lookup: CDR1 DFQATT, CDR2 SNEGSKA (reference sequence). CDR3 coding DNA: TGCAGTGCTAGAGACAGGGATACGCAGTATTTT. This sequence encodes CSARDRDTQYF.

This chain uses TRBV10-3 with TRBJ1-1; D might be TRBD1 (6 bases). Per the germline V gene, CDR1 is ENHRY and CDR2 is SYGVKD. V was shortened by 5 bases and J by 5 bases, with 9 bases between the two germline ends. This CDR3 has 12 residues. This CDR3 reads CAISTQGTEAFF. DNA for the CDR3: TGTGCCATCAGTACCCAGGGGACTGAAGCTTTCTTT.

The chain uses TRBV7-9 and TRBJ1-4, with a tentative D call TRBD1 (5 bases). CDR1 SEHNR and CDR2 FQNEAQ come from the germline V gene (reference sequence). The ends were cut back, 1 base at V and 6 bases at J, with 9 bases in the middle. The CDR3 is 14 residues long. The CDR3 region is CASSLGGGHEKLFF. CDR3 nucleotides: TGTGCCAGCAGCTTAGGTGGGGGTCATGAAAAACTGTTTTTT.

This clone occurred once. The chain employs TRBV11-1 and TRBJ2-7, with D uncertain. The CDR3 length is 14 residues. The germline gives CDR1 SGHAT, CDR2 FQDESV (reference sequence). V was trimmed by 2 bases and J by 4 bases, leaving 12 bases between them. The CDR3 loop reads CASSLPAIIYEQYF. In DNA form, the CDR3 reads TGTGCCAGCAGCTTACCGGCTATTATTTACGAGCAGTACTTC.

The chain couples TRBV18 to TRBJ1-4; D is unclear. Per the germline V gene, CDR1 is KGHSH and CDR2 is LQKENI. The CDR3 is made up of 14 amino acids. V dropped 6 bases and J dropped 1 base, with 9 bases sitting between them. The DNA for the CDR3 is TGTGCCAGCTCGACGGGTGGAACTAATGAAAAACTGTTTTTT. Amino acids: CASSTGGTNEKLFF.

The chain combines TRBV30 with TRBJ2-7; maybe TRBD2 (6 bases). Trimming shortened V by 0 bases and J by 5 bases, and 8 bases separated the two germline ends. This CDR3 comprises 12 residues. Germline assignment: CDR1 GTSNPN and CDR2 SVGIG (reference sequence). The CDR3 region has the DNA TGTGCCTGGAGTGTAGGAGGGGACGAGCAGTACTTC. This codes for CAWSVGGDEQYF.

This clone came up once. This sequence joins TRBV2 and TRBJ1-5; 8 bases agree with TRBD1. CDR3 length: 15 residues. Germline V CDR1 and CDR2: SNHLY, FYNNEI. J lost 2 bases, V lost 4 bases, and 4 bases had no gene match. Here the CDR3 reads CASSGQTGGNQPQHF. CDR3 bases: TGTGCCAGCAGTGGCCAGACAGGGGGCAATCAGCCCCAGCATTTT.

V gene TRBV19 combines with J gene TRBJ1-2; D may be TRBD1 (5 bases). Germline CDR1 and CDR2: LNHDA and SQIVND (reference sequence). CDR3 length: 14 residues. The V gene lost 7 bases and the J gene lost 2 bases, with 14 bases spanning the gap. CDR3 in amino acids: CASKTGLLNYGYTF. CDR3 nucleotides: TGTGCCAGTAAAACAGGACTACTCAACTATGGCTACACCTTC.

This clone has only one observation. The rearrangement joins TRBV2 to TRBJ2-3; 15 bases are a match to TRBD2. This CDR3 has 15 residues. V shed 6 bases and J 5 bases; nucleotides not matched to a gene: 3. Germline V lookup: CDR1 SNHLY, CDR2 FYNNEI. The CDR3 protein is CASRGLAGGQDTQYF. For the CDR3, the DNA is TGTGCCAGCAGAGGACTAGCGGGAGGGCAAGATACGCAGTATTTT.

The rearrangement joins TRBV28 to TRBJ1-2; no firm D call. CDR3 length: 13 amino acids. V was pared by 6 bases and J by 4 bases, with 12 bases between. CDR1 and CDR2 from the germline V gene are MDHEN and SYDVKM. The CDR3 sequence: CASREGRGYGYTF. CDR3 in DNA: TGTGCCAGCAGGGAGGGCCGGGGCTATGGCTACACCTTC.

The chain links TRBV5-1 to TRBJ1-1, with D possibly TRBD1 on 5 matching bases. V lost 0 bases and J lost 6, with 12 bases in between. Germline lookup yields CDR1 SGHRS and CDR2 YFSETQ. The CDR3 covers 14 residues. The CDR3 region is CASSLEGWGAEAFF. DNA of the CDR3: TGCGCCAGCAGCTTGGAAGGCTGGGGCGCTGAAGCTTTCTTT.

This sequence joins TRBV7-9 and TRBJ2-7; D tentatively reads TRBD1 or TRBD2 (5 bases each). Trimming took 2 bases from V and 5 from J, leaving 10 bases between them. Per the germline V gene, CDR1 is SEHNR and CDR2 is FQNEAQ (reference sequence). The CDR3 covers 13 residues. CDR3 in amino acids: CASSLIEGNEQYF. The CDR3 nucleotides are TGTGCCAGCAGCTTAATCGAGGGGAACGAGCAGTACTTC.

The gene calls are TRBV12-5 and TRBJ1-5; D not resolved. Looked up from germline, CDR1 is LGHNT and CDR2 is FRNRAP. CDR3 size: 14 residues. V gave up 7 bases and J gave up 6 bases, with 16 bases separating them. In DNA form, the CDR3 reads TGTGCTAGTGAGAGGCCACAATACAGTCAGCCCCAGCATTTT. It encodes CASERPQYSQPQHF.